This T cell receptor (beta chain) comes out of a study of shared clonotypes between healthy human individuals (dated by TCRdb to 2018 to 2021). Regarding the complete study: A couple of women and a few men aged 18 to 49 years were included in the cohort. Different laboratories and diverse techniques were used to prepare libraries and sequence TCR repertoires, to increase sequencing depth and limit assay-specific biases. Between about 0.9 and 9 billion PBMCs per donor were obtained by leukapheresis. Blood TCR repertoires of about five healthy adults were deeply sequenced to estimate repertoire size and the extent of clonotype sharing between individuals. For each donor, CD4 naive and CD4 memory were each run on three plates, CD8 naive on two plates, and CD8 memory on one plate. Here is what the overall study found, with its caveats: Because the study included a small number of donors, the genetic and exposure-history diversity represented was limited. Based on pairwise subsampling, the degree of clonotype sharing among donors was expected to be affected by sequencing depth. About 4.5% of naive CD4, approximately 3.7% of naive CD8, approximately 2% of memory CD4, and around 0.42% of memory CD8 clonotypes were shared across several donors. Clonotypes shared by all four sorted-subset donors showed higher generation probabilities than non-shared clonotypes. Sampling was limited to blood, and TCR repertoires in tissue likely differ from TCR repertoires in blood. Naive subsets generally had larger estimated clonotype richness than memory subsets. Rarefaction of sorted-subset datasets indicated incomplete sequencing despite the large sequencing depth.

A note on this clone: Its antigen is currently not known. Base qualities are not at hand, and no much larger clone is one base apart.

TCR CDR3 regions were amplified from genomic DNA by multiplex PCR using the deep immunoSEQ assay. Extracted genomic DNA from each cell subset was distributed evenly across all wells of several immunoSEQ 96-well plates, and each plate was treated as a replicate. For sorted subsets, each replicate PCR was loaded with approximately 0.2 ug genomic DNA, equivalent to 25,000 to 35,000 T cell genomes. Purified libraries were quantified with a Qubit 3.0 fluorometer, sized on a Bioanalyzer 2100, and re-quantified with the KAPA Library Quantification kit. Every immunoSEQ 96-well plate was sequenced on a dedicated single-read 150-cycle Illumina NextSeq 550 flow cell. Per the source publication's procedure: Because only junctional sequences without quality scores were contained in the immunoSEQ output, filtering matching that applied to full-length reads could not be performed. Sequences were annotated with PyIR, a Python wrapper for IgBLAST v1.9, using IMGT germline references to assign V/J genes and CDR3. Any read was removed if the V/J assignment was weak (E-value above 1e-6), the CDR3 was missing, or the read contained stop codons, out-of-frame junctions, or ambiguous translated residues. A V3J clonotype was defined by an identical inferred V gene, J gene, and CDR3 amino acid sequence. To compute the percentage overlap between repertoires, the number of shared unique clonotypes was divided by the size of the smaller repertoire. Three approaches were used to assess repertoire richness: RTK rarefaction, the Chao1 estimator, and Recon v2.1 estimates of unobserved clonotypes. Generation probabilities were computed with OLGA for all TCRbeta clonotypes obtained by the gDNA method from a few donors. TCRdb stores this immuneACCESS table with in-frame sequences only. Part of the clones is absent; in the studies checked, under half of the shortfall reflects unresolved V genes, and no reason is known for the rest. Clonal size and the V and J genes are those of that table, whereas D and trimming came from the DNA. The sample has about 2.1 million clones on record, about 92% of them singletons. Together, the top ten hold 1.5% to 2% of the sample.

CD8 naive samples were obtained by positive selection for CCR7 among CD45RO-negative cells, yielding a CD45RA+CCR7+ population from which TemRA cells were excluded. The donors were healthy, HIV-negative adults who had no recently reported acute infections or vaccinations. All donors were Caucasian adults living in Nashville, Tennessee, USA. Blood was obtained by leukapheresis, after which PBMCs were separated by Ficoll-Histopaque density gradient centrifugation and cryopreserved in liquid nitrogen vapor phase. Analytical flow cytometry was used to check the purity and quantity of each magnetically sorted T cell population. From each sorted fraction, genomic DNA was isolated and quantified by UV absorbance on a Nanodrop 2000c. The germline V gene provides CDR1 SGHTA and CDR2 FQGNSA. Relative to germline, V is 5 bases shorter and J is 0 bases shorter, with 14 bases between their ends. From its cysteine to its phenylalanine, the CDR3 spans 16 amino acids. Solely the CDR3 DNA is kept, with 48 bases framed from the first base.

The sequence derives from a man in his late teens or twenties in good health. Some clones in this sample may be carry-over from other donors' samples. Sequencing input: naive CD8+ T cells from PBMCs. What the cell subset or site label conveys for this sample: CD45RA+CCR7+. Here the chain combines TRBV7-2 and TRBJ2-4; 6 matching bases give a weak D call of TRBD1. The CDR3 in this case is CASSTKWTVAKNIQYF. The nucleotides read TGTGCCAGCAGCACAAAGTGGACAGTAGCCAAAAACATTCAGTACTTC.